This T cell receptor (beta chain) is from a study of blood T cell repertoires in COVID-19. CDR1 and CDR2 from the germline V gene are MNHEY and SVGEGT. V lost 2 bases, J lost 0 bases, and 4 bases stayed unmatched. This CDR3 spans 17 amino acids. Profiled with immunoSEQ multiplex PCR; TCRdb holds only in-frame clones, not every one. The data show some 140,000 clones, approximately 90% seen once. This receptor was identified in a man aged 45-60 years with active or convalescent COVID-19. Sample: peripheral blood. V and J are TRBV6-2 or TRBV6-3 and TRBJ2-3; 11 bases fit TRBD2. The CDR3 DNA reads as TGTGCCAGCAGTTACGTAGGGACTAGCGGTAGCACAGATACGCAGTATTTT. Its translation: CASSYVGTSGSTDTQYF.